These 4 T cell receptor beta chains were all obtained from the same sample, sequenced in a study of beta chain features in type 1 diabetes. Expressed TCRB transcripts got sequenced, as all isolated RNA was reverse transcribed. Using immunoSEQ multiplex PCR, the repertoire was profiled, and TCRdb retains in-frame clones only, with some absent. The profile shows about 240,000 clones, 25% to 30% of them singletons. The specimen sequenced was central memory CD4+ T cells from blood. The receptors originated from a man younger than 40 in good health.

The V and J genes are TRBV2 and TRBJ2-3; possible D gene TRBD1, 6 bases. Trimming took off 5 bases at V and 2 bases at J, with 17 bases between the two ends. The germline CDR1 and CDR2 sequences are SNHLY and FYNNEI. The CDR3 spans 16 residues. In nucleotides, the CDR3 is TGTGCCAGCAGTCCTGACAGGCCGCGCCTCACAGATACGCAGTATTTT. Translation: CASSPDRPRLTDTQYF.

This clone was found a few times. The chain joins TRBV4-2 to TRBJ2-5; unclear D gene. The CDR3 runs to 14 residues. CDR1 and CDR2 from the germline V gene are LGHNA and YNFKEQ. The ends were cut back, 3 bases at V and 2 bases at J, with 10 bases in the middle. The CDR3 DNA reads TGTGCCAGCAGCCAGGACCAGAAGCAAGAGACCCAGTACTTC. This encodes CASSQDQKQETQYF.

This clone was counted between two and nine times. CDR3: CASGVGPTYTDTQYF. In nucleotides, the CDR3 is TGTGCCAGCGGAGTTGGCCCCACCTACACAGATACGCAGTATTTT. This chain joins TRBV7-2 and TRBJ2-3; D gene ambiguous. This CDR3 has 15 amino acids. Looked up from germline, CDR1 is SGHTA and CDR2 is FQGNSA. V lost 8 bases, J lost 2 bases, and 17 bases lay in between.

The CDR3 DNA reads TGTGCCAGCAGTTCGGGACCCCAGGGCTATGGCTACACCTTC. Amino acids: CASSSGPQGYGYTF. The chain recombines TRBV28 with TRBJ1-2; a possible D gene is TRBD1 (5 bases). Deletions cut 4 bases from V and 4 bases from J, with 13 bases between. This CDR3 comprises 14 residues. Germline V gene sequence: CDR1 MDHEN, CDR2 SYDVKM.